Below are 3 T cell receptor beta chains sequenced from a single sample in a study of T cell repertoires in cytomegalovirus infection. No antigen is known for these receptors. MiXCR, applied by TCRdb to the reads, yields one record per CDR3 protein. The sample yields fewer than 1,000,000 distinct CDR3 sequences, approximately 32% seen once. Sequencing was performed on cultured CD8+ T cells from PBMCs, taken from culture after CMV antigen stimulation. The receptors were sampled from a human donor in good health (CMV status not recorded). Some clones in this sample may be carry-over from other donors' samples.

The chain combines TRBV6-5 with TRBJ2-7, with TRBD1 identical over 7 bases. V was pared by 8 bases and J by 2 bases, with 6 bases of the junction left unmatched. The CDR3 spans 13 residues. Germline loops: CDR1 MNHEY, CDR2 SVGAGI. The CDR3 DNA reads as TGTGCCAGCGGGACAGTAGAGACCTACGAGCAGTACTTC. Amino acids: CASGTVETYEQYF.

This clonotype has just a few counts. The chain combines TRBV27 with TRBJ2-1, with D possibly being TRBD2 (5 bases). The CDR3 totals 11 residues. V was trimmed by 7 bases and J by 9 bases, leaving 10 bases between them. Germline V gene sequence: CDR1 MNHEY, CDR2 SMNVEV (reference sequence). The CDR3 region is CASIRAGEQFF. The CDR3, as DNA: TGTGCCAGCATTAGGGCGGGTGAGCAGTTCTTC.

This clonotype was seen only a few times. The rearrangement uses TRBV11-2 and TRBJ1-1, with D uncertain. V lost 4 bases and J lost 0, with 12 bases in between. Germline values: CDR1 SGHAT, CDR2 FQNNGV. CDR3 length: 15 amino acids. CDR3 coding DNA: TGTGCCAGCAGCTCCTTACGGATTATGAACACTGAAGCTTTCTTT. It encodes CASSSLRIMNTEAFF.